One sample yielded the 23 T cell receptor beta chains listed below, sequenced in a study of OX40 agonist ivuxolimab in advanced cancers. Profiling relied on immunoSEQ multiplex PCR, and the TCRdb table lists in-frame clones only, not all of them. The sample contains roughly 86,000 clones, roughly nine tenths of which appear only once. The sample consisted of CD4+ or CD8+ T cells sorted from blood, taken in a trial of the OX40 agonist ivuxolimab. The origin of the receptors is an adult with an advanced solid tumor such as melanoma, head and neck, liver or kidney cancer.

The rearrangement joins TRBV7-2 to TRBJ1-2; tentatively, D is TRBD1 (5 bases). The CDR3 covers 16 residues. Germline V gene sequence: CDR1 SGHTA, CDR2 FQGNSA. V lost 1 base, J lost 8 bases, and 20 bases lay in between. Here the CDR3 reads CASSLDADTIPGGYTF. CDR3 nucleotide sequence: TGTGCCAGCAGCTTAGACGCGGACACAATCCCGGGGGGCTACACCTTC.

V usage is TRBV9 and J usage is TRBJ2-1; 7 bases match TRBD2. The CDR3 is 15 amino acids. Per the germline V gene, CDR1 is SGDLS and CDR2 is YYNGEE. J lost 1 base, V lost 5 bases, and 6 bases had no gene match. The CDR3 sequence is CASSRGGSSYNEQFF. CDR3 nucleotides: TGTGCCAGCAGTCGCGGCGGGAGTTCCTACAATGAGCAGTTCTTC.

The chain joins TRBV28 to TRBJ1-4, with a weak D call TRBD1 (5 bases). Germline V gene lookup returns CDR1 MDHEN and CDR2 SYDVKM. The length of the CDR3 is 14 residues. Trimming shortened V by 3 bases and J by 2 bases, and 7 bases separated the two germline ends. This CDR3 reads CASSFGGTNEKLFF. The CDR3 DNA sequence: TGTGCCAGCAGTTTTGGGGGGACTAATGAAAAACTGTTTTTT.

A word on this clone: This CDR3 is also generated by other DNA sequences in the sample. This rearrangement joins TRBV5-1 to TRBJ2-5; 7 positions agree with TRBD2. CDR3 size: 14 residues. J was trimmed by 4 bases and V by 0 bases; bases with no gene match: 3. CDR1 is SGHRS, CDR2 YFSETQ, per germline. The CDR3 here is CASSLAGGGETQYF. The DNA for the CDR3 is TGCGCCAGCAGCTTGGCGGGAGGAGGAGAGACCCAGTACTTC.

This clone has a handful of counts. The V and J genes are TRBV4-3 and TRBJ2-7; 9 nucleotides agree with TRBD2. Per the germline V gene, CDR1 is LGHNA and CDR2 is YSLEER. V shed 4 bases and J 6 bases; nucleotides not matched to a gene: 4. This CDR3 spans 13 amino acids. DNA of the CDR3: TGCGCCAGCAGCCCAGGGACTAGCTGCGAGCAGTACTTC. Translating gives CASSPGTSCEQYF.

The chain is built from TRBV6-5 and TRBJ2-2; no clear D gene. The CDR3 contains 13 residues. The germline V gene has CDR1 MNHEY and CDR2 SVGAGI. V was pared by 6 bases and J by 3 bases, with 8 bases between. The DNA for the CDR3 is TGTGCCAGCAGCCCCCAGGACACCGGGGAGCTGTTTTTT. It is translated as CASSPQDTGELFF.

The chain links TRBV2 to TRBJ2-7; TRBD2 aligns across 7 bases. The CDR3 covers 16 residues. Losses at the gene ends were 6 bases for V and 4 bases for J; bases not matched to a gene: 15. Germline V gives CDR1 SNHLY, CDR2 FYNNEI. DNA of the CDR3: TGTGCCAGCAGAGGAGGGGCTAGCGGACCTCGGTACGAGCAGTACTTC. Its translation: CASRGGASGPRYEQYF.

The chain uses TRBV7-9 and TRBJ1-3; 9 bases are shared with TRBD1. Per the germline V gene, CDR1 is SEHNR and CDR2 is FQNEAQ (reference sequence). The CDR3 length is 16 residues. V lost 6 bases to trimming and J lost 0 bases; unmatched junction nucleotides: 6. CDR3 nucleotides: TGTGCCAGCAGGGCCGGGACAGGGATCTCTGGAAACACCATATATTTT. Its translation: CASRAGTGISGNTIYF.

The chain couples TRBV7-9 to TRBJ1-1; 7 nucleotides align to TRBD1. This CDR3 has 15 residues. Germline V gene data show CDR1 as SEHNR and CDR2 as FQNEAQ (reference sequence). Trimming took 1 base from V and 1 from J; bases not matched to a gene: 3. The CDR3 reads CASSLGDRWNTEAFF. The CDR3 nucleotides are TGTGCCAGCAGCTTAGGGGACAGATGGAACACTGAAGCTTTCTTT.

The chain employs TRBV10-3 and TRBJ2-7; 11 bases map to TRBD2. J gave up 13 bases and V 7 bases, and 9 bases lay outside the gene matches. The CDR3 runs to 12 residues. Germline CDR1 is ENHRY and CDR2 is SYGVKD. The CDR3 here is CAITTGLAAFYF. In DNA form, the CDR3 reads TGTGCCATCACGACGGGACTAGCGGCATTTTACTTC.

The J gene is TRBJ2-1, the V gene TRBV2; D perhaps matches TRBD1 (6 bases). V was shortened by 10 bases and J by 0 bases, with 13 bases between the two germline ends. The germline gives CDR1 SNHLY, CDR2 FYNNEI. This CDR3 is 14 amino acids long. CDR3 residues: CATGQMSSYNEQFF. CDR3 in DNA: TGTGCCACTGGACAGATGAGCTCCTACAATGAGCAGTTCTTC.

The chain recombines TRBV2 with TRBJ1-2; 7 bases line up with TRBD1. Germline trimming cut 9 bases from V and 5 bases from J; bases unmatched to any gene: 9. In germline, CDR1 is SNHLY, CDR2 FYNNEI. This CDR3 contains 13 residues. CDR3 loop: CASRQGIGYGYTF. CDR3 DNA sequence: TGTGCCAGTCGACAGGGAATTGGGTATGGCTACACCTTC.

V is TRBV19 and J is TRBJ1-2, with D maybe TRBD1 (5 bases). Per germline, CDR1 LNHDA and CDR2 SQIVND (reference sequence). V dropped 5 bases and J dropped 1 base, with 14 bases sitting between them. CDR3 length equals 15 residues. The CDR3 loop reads CASSYGTAINYGYTF. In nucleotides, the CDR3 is TGTGCCAGTAGTTATGGGACGGCGATTAACTATGGCTACACCTTC.

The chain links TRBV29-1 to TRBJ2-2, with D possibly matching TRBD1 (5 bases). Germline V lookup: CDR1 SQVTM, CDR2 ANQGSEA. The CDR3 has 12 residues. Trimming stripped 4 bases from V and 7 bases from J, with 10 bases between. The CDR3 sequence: CSVARVNGELFF. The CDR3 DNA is TGCAGCGTTGCCAGGGTGAACGGGGAGCTGTTTTTT.

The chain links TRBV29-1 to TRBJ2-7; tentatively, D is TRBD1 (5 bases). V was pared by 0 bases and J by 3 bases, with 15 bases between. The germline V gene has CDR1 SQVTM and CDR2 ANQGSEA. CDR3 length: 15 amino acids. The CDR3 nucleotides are TGCAGCGTTGAAGATCGGGTAGGGGCTAGCTACGAGCAGTACTTC. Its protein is CSVEDRVGASYEQYF.

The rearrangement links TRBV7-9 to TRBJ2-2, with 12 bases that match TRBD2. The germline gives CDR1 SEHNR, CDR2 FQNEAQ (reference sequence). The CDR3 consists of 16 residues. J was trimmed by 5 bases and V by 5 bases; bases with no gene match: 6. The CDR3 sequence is CASSPMGLAGTGELFF. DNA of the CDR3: TGTGCCAGCAGCCCTATGGGACTAGCGGGTACCGGGGAGCTGTTTTTT.

The CDR3 sequence is CASSLAGTDNYGYTF. The CDR3 DNA sequence: TGTGCCAGCAGCTTAGCCGGGACAGACAACTATGGCTACACCTTC. The genes are TRBV7-8 and TRBJ1-2; TRBD1 matches 7 bases. From germline, CDR1 is SGHVS and CDR2 FQNEAQ. There are 15 residues in the CDR3. The V gene end was trimmed by 0 bases and the J gene end by 2 bases; junction bases not matched to a gene: 3.

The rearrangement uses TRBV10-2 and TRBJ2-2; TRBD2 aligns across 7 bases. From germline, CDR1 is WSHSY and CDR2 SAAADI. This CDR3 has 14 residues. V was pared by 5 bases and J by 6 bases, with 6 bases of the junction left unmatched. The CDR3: CASSSTSIPGELFF. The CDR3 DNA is TGCGCCAGCAGTTCGACTAGCATCCCCGGGGAGCTGTTTTTT.

This chain's CDR3 is CASSNRGGQPQHF. Here the CDR3 DNA reads TGTGCCAGCAGTAACAGGGGAGGGCAGCCCCAGCATTTT. The chain combines TRBV6-4 with TRBJ1-5; 7 positions agree with TRBD1. Unmatched junction bases numbered 5, after V lost 5 bases and J lost 7 bases. The CDR3 is made up of 13 amino acids. The germline V gene has CDR1 MRHNA and CDR2 SNTAGT.

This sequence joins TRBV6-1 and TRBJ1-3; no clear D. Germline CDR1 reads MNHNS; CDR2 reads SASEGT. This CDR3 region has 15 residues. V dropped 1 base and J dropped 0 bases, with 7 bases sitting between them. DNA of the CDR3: TGTGCCAGCAGTGAAGGCGGGTTCTCTGGAAACACCATATATTTT. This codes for CASSEGGFSGNTIYF.

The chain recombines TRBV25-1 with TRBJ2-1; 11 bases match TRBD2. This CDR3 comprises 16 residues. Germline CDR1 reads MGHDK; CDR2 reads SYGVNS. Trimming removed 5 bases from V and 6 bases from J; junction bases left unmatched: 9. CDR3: CASSTLTSGAPNEQFF. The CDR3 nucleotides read TGTGCCAGCAGTACCTTGACTAGCGGGGCTCCCAATGAGCAGTTCTTC. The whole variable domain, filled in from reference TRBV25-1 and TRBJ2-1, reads EADIYQTPRYLVIGTGKKITLECSQTMGHDKMYWYQQDPGMELHLIHYSYGVNSTEKGDLSSESTVSRIRTEHFPLTLESARPSHTSQYLCASSTLTSGAPNEQFFGPGTRLTVL.

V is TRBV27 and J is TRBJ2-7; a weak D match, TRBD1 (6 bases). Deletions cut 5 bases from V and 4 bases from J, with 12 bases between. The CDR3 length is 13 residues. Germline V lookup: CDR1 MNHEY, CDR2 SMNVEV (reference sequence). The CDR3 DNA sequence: TGTGCCAGCAGTCCTCAGGGGTGGTACGAGCAGTACTTC. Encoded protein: CASSPQGWYEQYF.

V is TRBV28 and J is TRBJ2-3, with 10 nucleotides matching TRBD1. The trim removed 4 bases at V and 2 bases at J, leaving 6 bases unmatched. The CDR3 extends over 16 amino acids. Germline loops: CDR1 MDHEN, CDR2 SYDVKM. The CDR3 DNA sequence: TGTGCCAGCAGTTCCTGGACAGGGGGGAACACAGATACGCAGTATTTT. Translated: CASSSWTGGNTDTQYF.